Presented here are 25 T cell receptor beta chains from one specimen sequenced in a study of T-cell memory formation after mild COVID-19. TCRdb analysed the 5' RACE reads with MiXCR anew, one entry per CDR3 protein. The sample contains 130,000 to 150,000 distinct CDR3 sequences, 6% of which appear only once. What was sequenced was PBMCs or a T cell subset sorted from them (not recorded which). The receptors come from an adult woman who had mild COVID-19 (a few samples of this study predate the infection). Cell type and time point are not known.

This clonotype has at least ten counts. The DNA of the CDR3 is TGTGCCAGCAGCTTGGCAGTTGGGAGGGGACCAGCCTACGAGCAGTACTTC. Translated: CASSLAVGRGPAYEQYF. The chain links TRBV5-4 to TRBJ2-7, with 7 bases matching TRBD2. Germline lookup yields CDR1 SGHNT and CDR2 YYREEE (reference sequence). Unmatched junction bases numbered 11, after V lost 0 bases and J lost 2 bases. This CDR3 region has 17 residues.

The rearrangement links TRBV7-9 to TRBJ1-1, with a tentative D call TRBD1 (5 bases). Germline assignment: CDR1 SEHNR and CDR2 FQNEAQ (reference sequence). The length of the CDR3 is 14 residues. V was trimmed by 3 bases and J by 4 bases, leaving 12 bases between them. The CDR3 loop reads CASSLFQGATEAFF. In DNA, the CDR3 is TGTGCCAGCAGCTTGTTCCAGGGAGCCACTGAAGCTTTCTTT.

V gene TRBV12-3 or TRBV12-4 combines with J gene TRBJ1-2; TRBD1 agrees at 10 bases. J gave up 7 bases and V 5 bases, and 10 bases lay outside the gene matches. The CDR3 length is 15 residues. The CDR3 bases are TGTGCCAGCAGTCCCTGGGACAGGGGAAAAGGTGGCTACACCTTC. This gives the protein CASSPWDRGKGGYTF.

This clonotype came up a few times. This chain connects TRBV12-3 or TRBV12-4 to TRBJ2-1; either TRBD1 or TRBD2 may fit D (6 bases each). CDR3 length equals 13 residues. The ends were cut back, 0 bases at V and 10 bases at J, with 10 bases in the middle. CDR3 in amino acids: CASSLAEGGEQFF. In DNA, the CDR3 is TGTGCCAGCAGTTTAGCGGAAGGGGGGGAGCAGTTCTTC.

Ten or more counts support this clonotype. CDR3 bases: TGCGCCAGCAGCTCCCGGGGAGAGATCTACGAGCAGTACTTC. This sequence encodes CASSSRGEIYEQYF. The chain links TRBV5-1 to TRBJ2-7; weak D call: TRBD2 (5 bases). Germline assignment: CDR1 SGHRS and CDR2 YFSETQ. The CDR3 has 14 amino acids. The ends were cut back, 3 bases at V and 3 bases at J, with 13 bases in the middle.

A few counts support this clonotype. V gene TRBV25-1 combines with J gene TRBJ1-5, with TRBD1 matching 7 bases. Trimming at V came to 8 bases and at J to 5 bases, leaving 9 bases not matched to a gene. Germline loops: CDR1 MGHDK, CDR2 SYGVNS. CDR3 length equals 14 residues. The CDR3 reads CASRGGPGDQPQHF. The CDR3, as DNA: TGTGCCAGCCGAGGGGGCCCCGGTGATCAGCCCCAGCATTTT. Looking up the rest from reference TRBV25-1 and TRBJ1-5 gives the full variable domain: EADIYQTPRYLVIGTGKKITLECSQTMGHDKMYWYQQDPGMELHLIHYSYGVNSTEKGDLSSESTVSRIRTEHFPLTLESARPSHTSQYLCASRGGPGDQPQHFGDGTRLSIL.

CDR3 region: CASSWGSGLGPDTQYF. The DNA for the CDR3 is TGCGCCAGCAGCTGGGGCTCGGGGCTCGGGCCAGATACGCAGTATTTT. This chain uses TRBV5-1 with TRBJ2-3, with D tentatively TRBD1 or TRBD2 (5 bases each). The CDR3 covers 16 residues. The germline gives CDR1 SGHRS, CDR2 YFSETQ. V was cut by 3 bases and J by 4 bases, with 18 bases left in between. Together with reference TRBV5-1 and TRBJ2-3, the CDR3 gives the full variable domain: KAGVTQTPRYLIKTRGQQVTLSCSPISGHRSVSWYQQTPGQGLQFLFEYFSETQRNKGNFPGRFSGRQFSNSRSEMNVSTLELGDSALYLCASSWGSGLGPDTQYFGPGTRLTVL.

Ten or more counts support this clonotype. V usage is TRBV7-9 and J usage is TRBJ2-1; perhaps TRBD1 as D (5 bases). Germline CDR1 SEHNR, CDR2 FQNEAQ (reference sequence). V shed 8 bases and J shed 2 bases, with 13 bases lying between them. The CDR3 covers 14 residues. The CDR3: CASGRDETYNEQFF. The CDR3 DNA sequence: TGTGCCAGCGGCAGGGATGAGACCTACAATGAGCAGTTCTTC.

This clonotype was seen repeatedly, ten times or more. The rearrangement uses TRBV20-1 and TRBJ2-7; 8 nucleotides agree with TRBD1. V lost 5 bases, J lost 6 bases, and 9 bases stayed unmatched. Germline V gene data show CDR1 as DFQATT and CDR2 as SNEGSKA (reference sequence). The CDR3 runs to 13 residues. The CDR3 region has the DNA TGCAGTGCTGCCCCCGGGACAGGAGCCGAGCAGTACTTC. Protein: CSAAPGTGAEQYF.

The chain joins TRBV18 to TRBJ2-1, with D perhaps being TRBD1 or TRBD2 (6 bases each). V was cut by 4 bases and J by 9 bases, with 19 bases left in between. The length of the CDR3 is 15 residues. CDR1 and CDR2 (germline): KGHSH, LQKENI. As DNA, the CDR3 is TGTGCCAGCTCACTTAATTCCGGGGGCTCGGCTGAGCAGTTCTTC. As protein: CASSLNSGGSAEQFF.

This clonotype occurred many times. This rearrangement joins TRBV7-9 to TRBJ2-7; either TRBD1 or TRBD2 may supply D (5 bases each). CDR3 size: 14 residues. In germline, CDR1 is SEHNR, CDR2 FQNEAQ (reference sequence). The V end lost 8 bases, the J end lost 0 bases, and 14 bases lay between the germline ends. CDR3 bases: TGTGCCAGCGTCGCCTGGGGGAGCTCCTACGAGCAGTACTTC. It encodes CASVAWGSSYEQYF.

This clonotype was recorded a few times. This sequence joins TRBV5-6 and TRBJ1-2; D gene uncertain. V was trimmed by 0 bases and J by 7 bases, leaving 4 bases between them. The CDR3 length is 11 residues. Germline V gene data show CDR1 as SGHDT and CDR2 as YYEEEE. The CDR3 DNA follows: TGTGCCAGCAGCTTGGCTAGTGGCTACACCTTC. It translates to CASSLASGYTF. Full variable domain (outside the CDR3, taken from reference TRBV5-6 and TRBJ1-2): DAGVTQSPTHLIKTRGQQVTLRCSPKSGHDTVSWYQQALGQGPQFIFQYYEEEERQRGNFPDRFSGHQFPNYSSELNVNALLLGDSALYLCASSLASGYTFGSGTRLTVV.

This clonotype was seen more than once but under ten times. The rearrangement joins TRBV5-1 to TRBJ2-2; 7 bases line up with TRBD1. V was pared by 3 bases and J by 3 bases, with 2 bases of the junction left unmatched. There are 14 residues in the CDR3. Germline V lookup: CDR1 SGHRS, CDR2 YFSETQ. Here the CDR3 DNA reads TGCGCCAGCAGCTGGACAGGAGACACCGGGGAGCTGTTTTTT. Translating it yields CASSWTGDTGELFF. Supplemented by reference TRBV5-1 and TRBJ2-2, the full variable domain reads KAGVTQTPRYLIKTRGQQVTLSCSPISGHRSVSWYQQTPGQGLQFLFEYFSETQRNKGNFPGRFSGRQFSNSRSEMNVSTLELGDSALYLCASSWTGDTGELFFGEGSRLTVL.

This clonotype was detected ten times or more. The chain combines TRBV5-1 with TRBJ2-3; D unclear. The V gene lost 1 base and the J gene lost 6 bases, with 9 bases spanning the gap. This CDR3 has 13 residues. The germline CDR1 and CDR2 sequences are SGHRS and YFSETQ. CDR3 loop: CASSLRAPDTQYF. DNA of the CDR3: TGCGCCAGCAGCTTGAGGGCCCCTGATACGCAGTATTTT.

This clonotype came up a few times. The CDR3 DNA reads as TGCGCCAGCAGGAAGCGGGAGCCGGACGAGCAGTACTTC. Translating it yields CASRKREPDEQYF. The V gene is TRBV5-1, the J gene TRBJ2-7; 8 bases fit TRBD2. The CDR3 length is 13 residues. The V and J ends lost 5 bases and 5 bases, in that order; junction bases with no gene match: 6. Germline V lookup: CDR1 SGHRS, CDR2 YFSETQ.

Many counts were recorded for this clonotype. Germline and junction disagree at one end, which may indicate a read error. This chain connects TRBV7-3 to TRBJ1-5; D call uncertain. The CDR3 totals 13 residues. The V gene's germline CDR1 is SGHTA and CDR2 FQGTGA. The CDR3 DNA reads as TGTGCCAGCAGCCTAACAGCAGTCGAGCCCCAGCATTTT. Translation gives CASSLTAVEPQHF.

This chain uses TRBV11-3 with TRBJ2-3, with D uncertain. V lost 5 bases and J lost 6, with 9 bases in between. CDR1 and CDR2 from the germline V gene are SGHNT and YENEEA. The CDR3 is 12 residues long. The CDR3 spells CASSTWLDTQYF. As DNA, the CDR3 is TGTGCCAGCAGCACCTGGTTGGATACGCAGTATTTT.

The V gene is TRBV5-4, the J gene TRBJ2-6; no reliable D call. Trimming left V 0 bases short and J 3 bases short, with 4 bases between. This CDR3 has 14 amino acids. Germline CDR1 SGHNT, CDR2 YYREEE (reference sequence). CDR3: CASSLVGGANVLTF. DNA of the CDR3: TGTGCCAGCAGCTTGGTAGGTGGGGCCAACGTCCTGACTTTC.

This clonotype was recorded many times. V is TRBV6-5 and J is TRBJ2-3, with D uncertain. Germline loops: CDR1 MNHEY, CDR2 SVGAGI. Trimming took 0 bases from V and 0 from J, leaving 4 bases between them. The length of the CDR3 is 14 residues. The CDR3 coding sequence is TGTGCCAGCAGTTACTCGACTAGCACAGATACGCAGTATTTT. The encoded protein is CASSYSTSTDTQYF.

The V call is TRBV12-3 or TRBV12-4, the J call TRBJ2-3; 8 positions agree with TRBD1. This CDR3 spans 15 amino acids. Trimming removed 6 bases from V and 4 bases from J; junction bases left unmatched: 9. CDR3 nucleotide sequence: TGTGCCAGCAGGCAAACAGGGGGACGTCCAGATACGCAGTATTTT. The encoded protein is CASRQTGGRPDTQYF.

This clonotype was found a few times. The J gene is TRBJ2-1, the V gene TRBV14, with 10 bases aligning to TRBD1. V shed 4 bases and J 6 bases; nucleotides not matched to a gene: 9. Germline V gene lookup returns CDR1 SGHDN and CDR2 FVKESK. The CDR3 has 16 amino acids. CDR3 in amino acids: CASSRDVRTGGNEQFF. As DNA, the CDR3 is TGTGCCAGCAGCCGGGATGTAAGGACAGGGGGCAATGAGCAGTTCTTC.

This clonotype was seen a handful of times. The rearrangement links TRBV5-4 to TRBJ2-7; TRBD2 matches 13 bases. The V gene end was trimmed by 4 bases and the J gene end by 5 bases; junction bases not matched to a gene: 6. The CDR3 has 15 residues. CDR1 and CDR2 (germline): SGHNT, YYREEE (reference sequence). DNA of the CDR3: TGTGCCAGCAGCCCGCCAGGGACTAGCGGGAACGAGCAGTACTTC. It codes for CASSPPGTSGNEQYF.

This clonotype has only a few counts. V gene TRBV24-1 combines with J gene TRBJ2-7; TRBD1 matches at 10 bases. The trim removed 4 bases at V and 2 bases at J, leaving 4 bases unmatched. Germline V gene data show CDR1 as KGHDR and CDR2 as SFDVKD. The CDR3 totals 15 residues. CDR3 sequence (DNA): TGTGCCACCAGTGACACCGGGACAGGGGCCTACGAGCAGTACTTC. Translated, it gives CATSDTGTGAYEQYF.

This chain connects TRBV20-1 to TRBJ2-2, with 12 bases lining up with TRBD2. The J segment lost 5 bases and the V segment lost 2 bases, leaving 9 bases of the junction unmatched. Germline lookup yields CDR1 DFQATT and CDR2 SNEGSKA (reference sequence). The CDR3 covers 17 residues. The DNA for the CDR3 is TGCAGTGCTAGATCTCTAGCGGGAGGGCCGGTAACCGGGGAGCTGTTTTTT. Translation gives CSARSLAGGPVTGELFF.

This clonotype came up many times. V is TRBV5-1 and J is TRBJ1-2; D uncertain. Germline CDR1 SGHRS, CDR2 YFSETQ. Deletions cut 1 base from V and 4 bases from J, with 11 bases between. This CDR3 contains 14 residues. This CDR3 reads CASSLSLGTYGYTF. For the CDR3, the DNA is TGCGCCAGCAGCTTGTCTCTGGGAACCTATGGCTACACCTTC.